The present entry profiles one T cell receptor (beta chain) with its context. These data belong to a study of shared clonotypes between healthy human individuals. Naive CD4+ cells were CD45RA-selected; the remaining cells were memory. Sequenced by immunoSEQ multiplex PCR; TCRdb stores in-frame clones only, minus some. Of millions of clones listed, 85% to 95% are singletons. Per germline, CDR1 SEHNR and CDR2 FQNEAQ (reference sequence). Trimming took 1 base from V and 2 from J, leaving 13 bases between them. The CDR3 is 16 amino acids. The sequencing input was naive CD4+ T cells sorted from blood. Subset here: CD45RA+ positively selected. The receptor's source is a man aged 18 to 30 in good health. V gene TRBV7-9 combines with J gene TRBJ2-3; perhaps TRBD2 as D (6 bases). For the CDR3, the DNA is TGTGCCAGCAGCTTAGGGGACTGGGAACACACAGATACGCAGTATTTT. This encodes CASSLGDWEHTDTQYF.